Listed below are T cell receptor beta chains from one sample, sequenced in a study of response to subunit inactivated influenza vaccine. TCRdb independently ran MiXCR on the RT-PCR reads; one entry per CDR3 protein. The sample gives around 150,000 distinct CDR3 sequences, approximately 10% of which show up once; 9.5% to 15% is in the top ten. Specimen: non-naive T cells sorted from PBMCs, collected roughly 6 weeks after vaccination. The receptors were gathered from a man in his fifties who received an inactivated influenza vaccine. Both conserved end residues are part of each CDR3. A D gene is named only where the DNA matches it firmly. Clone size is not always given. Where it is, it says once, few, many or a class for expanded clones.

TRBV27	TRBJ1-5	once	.	CASSSLYMGENQPQHF	TGTGCCAGCAGTTCCTTGTATATGGGGGAAAATCAGCCCCAGCATTTT
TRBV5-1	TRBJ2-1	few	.	CASTRGRGGVEEQFF	TGCGCCAGCACACGTGGGAGGGGGGGTGTTGAGGAGCAGTTCTTC
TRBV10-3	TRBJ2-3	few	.	CAISESSAQYF	TGTGCCATCAGTGAGTCAAGTGCGCAGTATTTT
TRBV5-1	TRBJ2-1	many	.	CASSLGRLENNEQFF	TGCGCCAGCAGCTTGGGGCGGCTAGAGAACAATGAGCAGTTCTTC
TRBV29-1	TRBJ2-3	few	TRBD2	CSVRLAGTTDTQYF	TGCAGCGTCCGACTAGCGGGGACCACAGATACGCAGTATTTT
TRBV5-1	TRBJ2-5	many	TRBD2	CASSFHSGGKETQYF	TGCGCCAGCAGTTTCCATAGCGGGGGGAAAGAGACCCAGTACTTC
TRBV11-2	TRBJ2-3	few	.	CASSLLRRDTQYF	TGTGCCAGCAGCTTATTACGGAGAGATACGCAGTATTTT
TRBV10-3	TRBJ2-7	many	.	CAISPSYEQYF	TGTGCCATCTCACCCTCCTACGAGCAGTACTTC
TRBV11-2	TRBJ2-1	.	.	CASSVRLREKQFF	TGTGCCAGCAGCGTACGGTTAAGGGAAAAGCAGTTCTTC
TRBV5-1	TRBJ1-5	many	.	CASSEGFGQPQHF	TGCGCCAGCAGCGAGGGGTTCGGTCAGCCCCAGCATTTT
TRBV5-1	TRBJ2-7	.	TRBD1	CASSLRQVTGSSYEQYF	TGCGCCAGCAGCTTGAGGCAGGTGACAGGGAGCTCCTACGAGCAGTACTTC
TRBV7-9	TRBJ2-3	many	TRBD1	CASSYLQGFSTDTQYF	TGTGCCAGCAGCTACTTACAGGGGTTCAGCACAGATACGCAGTATTTT
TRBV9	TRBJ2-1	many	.	CASSVGWALPRNNEQFF	TGTGCCAGCAGCGTAGGATGGGCTTTGCCCAGGAACAATGAGCAGTTCTTC
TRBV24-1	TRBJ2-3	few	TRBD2	CATSDLLAGEDTQYF	TGTGCCACCAGTGATCTGCTAGCGGGGGAAGATACGCAGTATTTT